These 32 T cell receptor beta chains were sequenced from one sample in a study of cytomegalovirus exposure and HLA in healthy donors. PCR primers comprised 60 Vbeta and 13 Jbeta primers. The table came from immunoSEQ multiplex PCR; TCRdb's copy has only in-frame clones and leaves some out. The data contain more than 150,000 clones, around 78% of them singletons. Specimen: PBMCs. These receptors came from a woman in her thirties or forties in good health and CMV-seropositive.

In regard to this clone: The same CDR3 also results from other DNA sequences found in this sample. The gene calls are TRBV5-1 and TRBJ1-4; 8 positions agree with TRBD1. J gave up 8 bases and V 0 bases, and 3 bases lay outside the gene matches. The germline V gene encodes CDR1 SGHRS and CDR2 YFSETQ. This CDR3 is 14 amino acids long. This CDR3 is CASSLGTGNEKLFF. The DNA for the CDR3 is TGCGCCAGCAGCTTGGGGACAGGGAACGAAAAACTGTTTTTT.

The chain combines TRBV5-1 with TRBJ2-3, with D hard to call. The CDR3 loop spans 14 amino acids. Trimming took off 3 bases at V and 6 bases at J, with 14 bases between the two ends. Per germline, CDR1 SGHRS and CDR2 YFSETQ. The CDR3 DNA reads as TGCGCCAGCAGCTATATCCGGGTGGAGGATACGCAGTATTTT. Protein sequence: CASSYIRVEDTQYF. Together with reference TRBV5-1 and TRBJ2-3, the CDR3 gives the full variable domain: KAGVTQTPRYLIKTRGQQVTLSCSPISGHRSVSWYQQTPGQGLQFLFEYFSETQRNKGNFPGRFSGRQFSNSRSEMNVSTLELGDSALYLCASSYIRVEDTQYFGPGTRLTVL.

The CDR3 DNA reads as TGTGCCAGCGGAATAGCGGGGGCTTCGAACACCGGGGAGCTGTTTTTT. This translates into CASGIAGASNTGELFF. The V and J genes are TRBV7-8 and TRBJ2-2; 9 nucleotides agree with TRBD2. The CDR3 length is 16 residues. With 8 bases clipped from V and 0 bases from J, the junction kept 7 bases outside the gene matches. CDR1 is SGHVS and CDR2 is FQNEAQ in the germline V gene.

V is TRBV28 and J is TRBJ1-3; 8 bases are a match to TRBD1. Germline V lookup: CDR1 MDHEN, CDR2 SYDVKM. The CDR3 loop spans 15 amino acids. The trim removed 5 bases at V and 0 bases at J, leaving 3 bases unmatched. In DNA form, the CDR3 reads TGTGCCAGCAGTGGACAGGGAAACTCTGGAAACACCATATATTTT. It translates to CASSGQGNSGNTIYF.

The chain couples TRBV4-1 to TRBJ1-1; TRBD1 aligns across 9 bases. CDR1 is MGHRA and CDR2 is YSYEKL in the germline V gene. This CDR3 region has 14 residues. With V trimmed by 7 bases and J by 0 bases, 3 bases remained unmatched. The CDR3 loop is CASTRQGVNTEAFF. DNA for the CDR3: TGCGCCAGCACCCGACAGGGGGTGAACACTGAAGCTTTCTTT.

This chain links TRBV10-3 with TRBJ2-1, with 8 bases matching TRBD2. Trimming took 0 bases from V and 2 from J; bases not matched to a gene: 6. The CDR3 loop spans 17 amino acids. Germline V lookup: CDR1 ENHRY, CDR2 SYGVKD. The DNA for the CDR3 is TGTGCCATCAGTGAGTCGGGGCAGCGGGGGACCTACAATGAGCAGTTCTTC. This sequence encodes CAISESGQRGTYNEQFF.

This chain connects TRBV2 to TRBJ2-3; D may be TRBD2 (6 bases). There are 11 residues in the CDR3. The germline V and J ends were trimmed by 11 bases and 8 bases, with 14 bases remaining between them. CDR1 and CDR2 from the germline V gene are SNHLY and FYNNEI. CDR3 in amino acids: CACKLGGTQYF. CDR3 in DNA: TGTGCCTGCAAACTCGGGGGTACGCAGTATTTT.

The chain links TRBV5-1 to TRBJ2-3, with D maybe TRBD2 (5 bases). Germline lookup yields CDR1 SGHRS and CDR2 YFSETQ. The CDR3 totals 16 residues. V was cut by 4 bases and J by 0 bases, with 15 bases left in between. The CDR3, as DNA: TGCGCCAGCAGCCGGGGAGACGCCGTTAGCACAGATACGCAGTATTTT. This sequence encodes CASSRGDAVSTDTQYF.

V usage is TRBV5-1 and J usage is TRBJ2-3, with D tentatively TRBD2 (5 bases). CDR1 is SGHRS and CDR2 is YFSETQ in the germline V gene. Trimming stripped 4 bases from V and 8 bases from J, with 11 bases between. The CDR3 sequence is 12 residues long. The CDR3 coding sequence is TGCGCCAGCAGCCTTTCGAGCGGTACGCAGTATTTT. Residues: CASSLSSGTQYF.

The chain has TRBV28 and TRBJ1-2, with no clear D. Germline CDR1 is MDHEN and CDR2 is SYDVKM. The CDR3 consists of 11 residues. Trimming took 6 bases from V and 3 from J, leaving 5 bases between them. The CDR3 DNA reads as TGTGCCAGCAGGGCAGACTATGGCTACACCTTC. The encoded protein is CASRADYGYTF.

This clone was seen a few times. The chain combines TRBV7-9 with TRBJ2-7; tentative D call: TRBD1 (6 bases). In germline, CDR1 is SEHNR, CDR2 FQNEAQ (reference sequence). The CDR3 spans 12 residues. V was pared by 9 bases and J by 4 bases, with 13 bases between. CDR3 residues: CASSLTGYEQYF. DNA of the CDR3: TGTGCCAGTAGTCTGACAGGATACGAGCAGTACTTC.

This clone came up once. This chain joins TRBV19 and TRBJ1-5; D not certain. CDR1 is LNHDA and CDR2 is SQIVND in the germline V gene (reference sequence). V gave up 3 bases and J gave up 5 bases, with 11 bases separating them. There are 14 residues in the CDR3. The CDR3 spells CASSIWSGDQPQHF. The CDR3 coding sequence is TGTGCCAGTAGTATCTGGTCCGGGGATCAGCCCCAGCATTTT.

The gene calls are TRBV6-1 and TRBJ1-2, with D uncertain. Germline V lookup: CDR1 MNHNS, CDR2 SASEGT. The length of the CDR3 is 15 residues. With 6 bases removed from V and 4 bases from J, the gap between germline ends came to 18 bases. This CDR3 is CASRAGSSSAYGYTF. The CDR3, as DNA: TGTGCCAGCAGGGCCGGGTCTTCATCGGCCTATGGCTACACCTTC.

This clone has more than one count but fewer than ten. The CDR3 is CAWSVPSGARGNTIYF. DNA for the CDR3: TGTGCCTGGAGTGTCCCTAGCGGGGCCCGTGGAAACACCATATATTTT. The chain is built from TRBV30 and TRBJ1-3; a weak D match, TRBD1 (5 bases). In germline, CDR1 is GTSNPN, CDR2 SVGIG (reference sequence). The CDR3 has 16 residues. V shed 0 bases and J shed 3 bases, with 15 bases lying between them.

The chain links TRBV4-1 to TRBJ2-7; D not certain. The V gene's germline CDR1 is MGHRA and CDR2 YSYEKL. V lost 1 base and J 4 bases, leaving 17 bases between the germline ends. The length of the CDR3 is 16 residues. The CDR3 DNA follows: TGCGCCAGCAGCCAAGCAGGATCCAGGTTTATGTACGAGCAGTACTTC. Its translation is CASSQAGSRFMYEQYF.

A remark on this clone: The conserved phenylalanine or tryptophan normally closing the CDR3 is absent here, so this likely arose from a read error. The chain has TRBV6-4 and TRBJ1-5; D might be TRBD1 (6 bases). The germline V gene encodes CDR1 MRHNA and CDR2 SNTAGT. CDR3 length equals 11 residues. Trimming stripped 11 bases from V and 6 bases from J, with 11 bases between. The DNA for the CDR3 is TGTGCCGGGGAAGGGGGTCAGCCCCAGCATCTT. Residues: CAGEGGQPQHL.

The chain employs TRBV19 and TRBJ1-1, with 7 bases that match TRBD1. CDR1 LNHDA and CDR2 SQIVND come from the germline V gene (reference sequence). The junction had 8 bases not matched to a gene; V was cut back by 6 bases and J by 1 base. The CDR3 length is 15 residues. The CDR3 DNA reads as TGTGCCAGTAGGAGAGAGACAGGGACGAACACTGAAGCTTTCTTT. The encoded protein is CASRRETGTNTEAFF.

The CDR3 region is CASSPTGNIQYF. In nucleotides, the CDR3 is TGTGCCAGCTCACCTACAGGGAACATTCAGTACTTC. The chain joins TRBV18 to TRBJ2-4; the D gene is possibly TRBD1 (6 bases). Looked up from germline, CDR1 is KGHSH and CDR2 is LQKENI. Trimming removed 3 bases at V and 7 bases at J, with 7 bases between. The CDR3 consists of 12 residues.

Concerning this clone itself: The sample carries other DNA sequences with the same CDR3. The V gene is TRBV28, the J gene TRBJ1-1; no clear D. V was cut by 3 bases and J by 0 bases, with 11 bases left in between. There are 15 residues in the CDR3. Germline V gene sequence: CDR1 MDHEN, CDR2 SYDVKM. In DNA form, the CDR3 reads TGTGCCAGCAGTTTCTCAGGCCCCATGAACACTGAAGCTTTCTTT. Translated: CASSFSGPMNTEAFF.

The V and J genes are TRBV30 and TRBJ2-3; the D gene is possibly TRBD2 (7 bases). Trimming took 8 bases from V and 6 from J, leaving 18 bases between them. The CDR3 is made up of 13 amino acids. Germline values: CDR1 GTSNPN, CDR2 SVGIG (reference sequence). In nucleotides, the CDR3 is TGTGCCCTCAAACGGGGGGCCCGTGATACGCAGTATTTT. Translated: CALKRGARDTQYF.

The chain uses TRBV14 and TRBJ1-5; D unresolved. Germline V CDR1 and CDR2: SGHDN, FVKESK. The CDR3 totals 13 residues. The germline V and J ends were trimmed by 2 bases and 4 bases, with 6 bases remaining between them. CDR3 coding DNA: TGTGCCAGCAGCCAATTCCCTAATCAGCCCCAGCATTTT. Amino acid sequence: CASSQFPNQPQHF.

The table lists this clone with a count of one. The chain joins TRBV19 to TRBJ2-4; the match to TRBD1 covers 7 bases. J was trimmed by 7 bases and V by 6 bases; bases with no gene match: 9. This CDR3 region has 14 residues. The germline gives CDR1 LNHDA, CDR2 SQIVND (reference sequence). CDR3 amino acids: CASRNTGAVNIQYF. CDR3 DNA sequence: TGTGCCAGTAGAAATACAGGGGCGGTTAACATTCAGTACTTC.

The rearrangement links TRBV11-2 to TRBJ2-3; weak D call: TRBD2 (5 bases). V lost 1 base and J 4 bases, leaving 9 bases between the germline ends. The length of the CDR3 is 14 residues. Germline CDR1 SGHAT, CDR2 FQNNGV. The CDR3 reads CASSLGLTPDTQYF. The CDR3, as DNA: TGTGCCAGCAGCTTAGGACTAACCCCAGATACGCAGTATTTT.

The chain employs TRBV7-3 and TRBJ2-1; 7 bases map to TRBD2. The CDR3 is made up of 14 amino acids. CDR1 is SGHTA and CDR2 is FQGTGA in the germline V gene. V was clipped by 5 bases and J by 10 bases; unmatched bases: 11. DNA of the CDR3: TGTGCCAGCAGCCCAGAACGGGGGAGGGCCGAGCAGTTCTTC. Protein product: CASSPERGRAEQFF. The full variable domain, with the rest looked up from reference TRBV7-3 and TRBJ2-1, is GAGVSQTPSNKVTEKGKYVELRCDPISGHTALYWYRQSLGQGPEFLIYFQGTGAADDSGLPNDRFFAVRPEGSVSTLKIQRTERGDSAVYLCASSPERGRAEQFFGPGTRLTVL.

The chain links TRBV27 to TRBJ2-2; no reliable D call. The ends were cut back, 5 bases at V and 1 base at J, with 5 bases in the middle. The length of the CDR3 is 13 residues. CDR1 MNHEY and CDR2 SMNVEV come from the germline V gene (reference sequence). CDR3 protein: CASSPKNTGELFF. CDR3 DNA sequence: TGTGCCAGCAGTCCTAAGAACACCGGGGAGCTGTTTTTT.

This clone was detected a few times. This chain uses TRBV5-4 with TRBJ1-1; 9 nucleotides match TRBD1. Looked up from germline, CDR1 is SGHNT and CDR2 is YYREEE (reference sequence). After removal of 4 bases from V and 7 bases from J, the junction contained 8 bases not matched to a gene. This CDR3 is built from 14 residues. The CDR3 region has the DNA TGTGCCAGCAGCCCAGGGACAGGGCTTGGTGAAGCTTTCTTT. Encoded protein: CASSPGTGLGEAFF.

The rearrangement links TRBV7-9 to TRBJ1-2; a weak D match, TRBD1 (6 bases). The ends were cut back, 5 bases at V and 1 base at J, with 17 bases in the middle. This CDR3 contains 16 residues. Germline values: CDR1 SEHNR, CDR2 FQNEAQ (reference sequence). The CDR3 bases are TGTGCCAGCAGCCCCACCGGGACACAGAATAACTATGGCTACACCTTC. This translates into CASSPTGTQNNYGYTF.

The chain joins TRBV9 to TRBJ2-1; D is possibly TRBD1 (7 bases). Germline-derived CDR1 and CDR2 are SGDLS and YYNGEE. The CDR3 has 16 residues. V lost 1 base and J 2 bases, leaving 13 bases between the germline ends. For the CDR3, the DNA is TGTGCCAGCAGCGTACAGGGGGGAGGAACCTACAATGAGCAGTTCTTC. Its translation is CASSVQGGGTYNEQFF.

The rearrangement uses TRBV28 and TRBJ2-6, with a possible D match to TRBD1 (6 bases). Per the germline V gene, CDR1 is MDHEN and CDR2 is SYDVKM. CDR3 size: 16 residues. V was clipped by 6 bases and J by 4 bases, with 16 bases between them. The CDR3 bases are TGTGCCAGCAGATATTCCGGGACACACGGGGCCAACGTCCTGACTTTC. It translates to CASRYSGTHGANVLTF.

The chain joins TRBV28 to TRBJ1-1; D possibly corresponds to TRBD1 (5 bases). Per the germline V gene, CDR1 is MDHEN and CDR2 is SYDVKM. The V and J ends lost 6 bases and 4 bases respectively, with 15 bases between them. The CDR3 runs to 14 residues. DNA for the CDR3: TGTGCCAGCAGCCTGGTACAGGCACGCACTGAAGCTTTCTTT. It encodes CASSLVQARTEAFF. Full variable domain (outside the CDR3, taken from reference TRBV28 and TRBJ1-1): DVKVTQSSRYLVKRTGEKVFLECVQDMDHENMFWYRQDPGLGLRLIYFSYDVKMKEKGDIPEGYSVSREKKERFSLILESASTNQTSMYLCASSLVQARTEAFFGQGTRLTVV.

This clone was found a few times. The V gene is TRBV27, the J gene TRBJ2-3; 8 bases match TRBD1. The CDR3 has 15 amino acids. Germline CDR1 reads MNHEY; CDR2 reads SMNVEV (reference sequence). J gave up 2 bases and V 5 bases, and 6 bases lay outside the gene matches. The CDR3 nucleotides read TGTGCCAGCAGTGAGACAGGGGCCGACACAGATACGCAGTATTTT. Translated, it gives CASSETGADTDTQYF.

J is TRBJ1-2 and V is TRBV30; 8 bases line up with TRBD1. The CDR3 loop spans 15 amino acids. V trimming: 2 bases; J trimming: 3 bases; junction bases outside the gene matches: 8. Germline V gene sequence: CDR1 GTSNPN, CDR2 SVGIG (reference sequence). CDR3 protein: CAWSSRTGLHYGYTF. CDR3 coding DNA: TGTGCCTGGAGTAGCCGGACAGGGCTGCACTATGGCTACACCTTC.